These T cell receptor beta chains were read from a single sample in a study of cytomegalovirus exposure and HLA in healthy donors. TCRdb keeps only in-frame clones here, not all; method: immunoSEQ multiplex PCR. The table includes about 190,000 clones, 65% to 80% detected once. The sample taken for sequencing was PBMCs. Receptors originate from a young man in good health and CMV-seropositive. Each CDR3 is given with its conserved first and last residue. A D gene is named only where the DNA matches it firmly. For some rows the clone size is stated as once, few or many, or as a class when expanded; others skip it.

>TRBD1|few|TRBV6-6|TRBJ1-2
TGTGCCAGCAGCCTACGACAGGGGGCAGGCTATGGCTACACCTTC
CASSLRQGAGYGYTF
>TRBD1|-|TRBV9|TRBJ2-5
TGTGCCAGCAGCCCTCCGGGACAGGGCCCCCAAGAGACCCAGTACTTC
CASSPPGQGPQETQYF
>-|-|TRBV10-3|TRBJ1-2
TGTGCCATCAGTTCTCTTGCGGGACGGGACTATGGCTACACCTTC
CAISSLAGRDYGYTF
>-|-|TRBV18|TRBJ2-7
TGTGCCAGCTCACCGGCTTGGGGCGAGGAGCAGTACTTC
CASSPAWGEEQYF
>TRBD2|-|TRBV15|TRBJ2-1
TGTGCCACCAGCAGAGATGGCCTAGCGGGGGGGGTCTCCTACAATGAGCAGTTCTTC
CATSRDGLAGGVSYNEQFF
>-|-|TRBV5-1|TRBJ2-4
TGCGCCAGCAGCTCTAGGGGCGGTGAATTAGCCAAAAACATTCAGTACTTC
CASSSRGGELAKNIQYF
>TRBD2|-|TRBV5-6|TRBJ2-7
TGTGCCAGCAGCTCTAGACTAGCGTCCTACGAGCAGTACTTC
CASSSRLASYEQYF
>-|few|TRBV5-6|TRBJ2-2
TGTGCCAGCAGATTAAACACCGGGGAGCTGTTTTTT
CASRLNTGELFF
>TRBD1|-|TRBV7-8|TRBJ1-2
TGTGCCAGCAGCTTAGGGACAGGGCTCTATGGCTACACCTTC
CASSLGTGLYGYTF
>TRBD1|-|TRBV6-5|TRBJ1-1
TGTGCCAGCAGCCAGACAGGGGGCCGTACGCAAGCTTTCTTT
CASSQTGGRTQAFF
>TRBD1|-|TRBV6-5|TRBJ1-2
TGTGCCAGCAGTTACTCGTATTACACAGGGGGCTATGGCTACACCTTC
CASSYSYYTGGYGYTF
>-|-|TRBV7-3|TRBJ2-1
TGTGCCAGCAGCTTAATGGGGAGTCTCGGTGAGCAGTTCTTC
CASSLMGSLGEQFF
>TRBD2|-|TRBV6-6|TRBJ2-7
TGTGCCAGCAGTAGGGAGGGATTGTACGAGCAGTACTTC
CASSREGLYEQYF
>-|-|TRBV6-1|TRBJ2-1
TGTGCCAGCAGTGTTACAGGGTACAATGAGCAGTTCTTC
CASSVTGYNEQFF
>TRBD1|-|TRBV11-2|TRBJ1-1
TGTGCCAGCAGCCTGGGACAGCTCAGCACTGAAGCTTTCTTT
CASSLGQLSTEAFF
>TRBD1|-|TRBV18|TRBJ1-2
TGTGCCAGCTCACCCAGGACAGGGGGCACCTATGGCTACACCTTC
CASSPRTGGTYGYTF
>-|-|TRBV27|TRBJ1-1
TGTGCCAGCAGTTTACGGGGGGCGCCAGCTTTCTTT
CASSLRGAPAFF
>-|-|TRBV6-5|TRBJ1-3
TGTGCCAGCAGTTACAGGGAGAGCCTCTCTGGAAACACCATATATTTT
CASSYRESLSGNTIYF
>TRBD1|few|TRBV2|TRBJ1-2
TGTGCCAGCAGAGCGACAGGGGGCAGCTATGGCTACACCTTC
CASRATGGSYGYTF
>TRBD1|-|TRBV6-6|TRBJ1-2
TGTGCCAGCAGTCCAGACAGGGGTGGTCGCTACACCTTC
CASSPDRGGRYTF
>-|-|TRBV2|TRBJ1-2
TGTGCCAGCAGTGAATCCGTGATTCCTACCTATGGCTACACCTTC
CASSESVIPTYGYTF
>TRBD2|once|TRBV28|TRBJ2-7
TGTGCCAGCAGTTCGGGGACTAGTTACGAGCAGTACTTC
CASSSGTSYEQYF
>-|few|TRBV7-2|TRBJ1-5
TGTGCCAGCAGCTTAAACACAAATCAGCCCCAGCATTTT
CASSLNTNQPQHF
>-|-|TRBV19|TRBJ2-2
TGTGCCAGTAGTACGATACCGAGGGGGGGGGCCGGGGAGCTGTTTTTT
CASSTIPRGGAGELFF
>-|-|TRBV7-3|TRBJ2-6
TGTGCCAGCAGCTCCCGTGTTTCCACAGGGAAGACCGGGGCCAACGTCCTGACTTTC
CASSSRVSTGKTGANVLTF
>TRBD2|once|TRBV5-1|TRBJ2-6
TGCGCCAGCAGCCCTCGCGGGAGCTCTGGGGCCAACGTCCTGACTTTC
CASSPRGSSGANVLTF
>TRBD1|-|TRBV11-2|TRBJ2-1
TGTGCCAGCAGCTTAGTTAACGATGGGGACAGACCCTACAATGAGCAGTTCTTC
CASSLVNDGDRPYNEQFF
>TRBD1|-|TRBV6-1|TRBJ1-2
TGTGCCAGCAGTGAGGGACAGGGGGCGTATGGCTACACCTTC
CASSEGQGAYGYTF
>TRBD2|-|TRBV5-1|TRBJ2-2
TGCGCCAGCAGCTTGGATGCGGGAGGGCCGAAGGAGCTGTTTTTT
CASSLDAGGPKELFF
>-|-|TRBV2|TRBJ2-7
TGTGCCGGAGGCAGGGGCCACGAGCAGTACTTC
CAGGRGHEQYF
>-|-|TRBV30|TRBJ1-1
TGTGCCTGGAGTGGGCGGCTACTGAACACTGAAGCTTTCTTT
CAWSGRLLNTEAFF
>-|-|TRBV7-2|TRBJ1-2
TGTGCCAGCAGCTTAGGACTGACCCCTGGCTACACCTTC
CASSLGLTPGYTF
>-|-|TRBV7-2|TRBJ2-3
TGTGCCAGCAGCTTAAAGGGGGGGCCAAAGGATACGCAGTATTTT
CASSLKGGPKDTQYF
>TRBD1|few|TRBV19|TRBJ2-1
TGTGCCAGTACGGACAGGGGTCTGGACAATGAGCAGTTCTTC
CASTDRGLDNEQFF
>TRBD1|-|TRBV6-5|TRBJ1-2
TGTGCCAGCAGTTATAGTGTGAGCGCAGGGGGTGGCTACACCTTC
CASSYSVSAGGGYTF
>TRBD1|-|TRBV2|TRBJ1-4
TGTGCCGGGGACAGGGAAGGAGAAAAACTGTTTTTT
CAGDREGEKLFF
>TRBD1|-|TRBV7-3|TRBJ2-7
TGTGCCAGCAGCCGCAGGGGGCAAGGGGAGCAGTACTTC
CASSRRGQGEQYF
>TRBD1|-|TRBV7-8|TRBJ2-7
TGTGCCAGCAGCCTCCCCGACAGGGGGGATATCGAGCAGTACTTC
CASSLPDRGDIEQYF
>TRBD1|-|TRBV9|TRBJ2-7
TGTGCCAGCAGCGTACGCCAGGGACAGGACGAGCAGTACTTC
CASSVRQGQDEQYF
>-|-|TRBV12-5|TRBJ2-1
TGTGCTAGTGGTTTGGTAGGCGGGAATTACAATGAGCAGTTCTTC
CASGLVGGNYNEQFF
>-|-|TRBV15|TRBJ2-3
TGTGCCACCAGCAGGGATGGGGGGACAGATACGCAGTATTTT
CATSRDGGTDTQYF
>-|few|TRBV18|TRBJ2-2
TGTGCCAGCTCACCCTCCACCGGGGAGCTGTTTTTT
CASSPSTGELFF
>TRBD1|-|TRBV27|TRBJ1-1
TGTGCCAGCAGTTTAACGGGACAGGCTAACACTGAAGCTTTCTTT
CASSLTGQANTEAFF
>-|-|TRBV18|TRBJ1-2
TGTGCCAGCTCACTGCAAGGGGCACACTATGGCTACACCTTC
CASSLQGAHYGYTF
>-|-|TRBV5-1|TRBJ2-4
TGCGCCAGCAGCCTCTCGAGCCCCGGAAACATTCAGTACTTC
CASSLSSPGNIQYF
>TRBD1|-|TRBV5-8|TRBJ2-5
TGTGCCAGCAGCTCCCCGGGACAGAAGGAGACCCAGTACTTC
CASSSPGQKETQYF
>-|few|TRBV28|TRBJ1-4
TGTGCCATCAGGGGCTACACCTTATCCCCAAAGATGGATGAAAAACTGTTTTTT
CAIRGYTLSPKMDEKLFF
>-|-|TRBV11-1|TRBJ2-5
TGTGCCAGCAGCCCCGCCCCACGGGGGTCGGAGACCCAGTACTTC
CASSPAPRGSETQYF